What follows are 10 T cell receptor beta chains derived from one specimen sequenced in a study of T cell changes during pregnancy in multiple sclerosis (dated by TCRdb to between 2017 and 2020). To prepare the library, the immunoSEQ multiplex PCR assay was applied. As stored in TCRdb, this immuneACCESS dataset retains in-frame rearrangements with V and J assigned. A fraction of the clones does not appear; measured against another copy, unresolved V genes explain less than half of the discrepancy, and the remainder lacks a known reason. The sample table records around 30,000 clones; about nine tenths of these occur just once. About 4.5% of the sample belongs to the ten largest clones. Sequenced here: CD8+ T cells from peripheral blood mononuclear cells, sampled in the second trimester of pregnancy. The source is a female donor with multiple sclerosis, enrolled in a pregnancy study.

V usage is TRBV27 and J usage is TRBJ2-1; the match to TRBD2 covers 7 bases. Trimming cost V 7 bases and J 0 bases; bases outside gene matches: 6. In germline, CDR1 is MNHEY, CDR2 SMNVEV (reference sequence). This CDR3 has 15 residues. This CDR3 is CASTFPGGSYNEQFF. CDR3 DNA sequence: TGTGCCAGCACTTTCCCGGGGGGCTCCTACAATGAGCAGTTCTTC.

The CDR3 nucleotides read TGCGCCAGCAGCCAAGAACCGGGAGACGCAGAGACCCAGTACTTC. Residues: CASSQEPGDAETQYF. The chain employs TRBV4-1 and TRBJ2-5, with D possibly TRBD2 on 6 matching bases. From germline, CDR1 is MGHRA and CDR2 YSYEKL. Deletions cut 0 bases from V and 4 bases from J, with 12 bases between. This CDR3 has 15 amino acids.

The CDR3 reads CASSLRGPPEAFF. The CDR3 region has the DNA TGTGCCAGCAGCTTAAGAGGGCCCCCCGAAGCTTTCTTT. The gene calls are TRBV11-2 and TRBJ1-1; D remains ambiguous. Germline lookup yields CDR1 SGHAT and CDR2 FQNNGV. The V end lost 2 bases, the J end lost 8 bases, and 12 bases lay between the germline ends. CDR3 size: 13 residues. The entire variable domain, with the rest obtained from reference TRBV11-2 and TRBJ1-1, is as follows: EAGVAQSPRYKIIEKRQSVAFWCNPISGHATLYWYQQILGQGPKLLIQFQNNGVVDDSQLPKDRFSAERLKGVDSTLKIQPAKLEDSAVYLCASSLRGPPEAFFGQGTRLTVV.

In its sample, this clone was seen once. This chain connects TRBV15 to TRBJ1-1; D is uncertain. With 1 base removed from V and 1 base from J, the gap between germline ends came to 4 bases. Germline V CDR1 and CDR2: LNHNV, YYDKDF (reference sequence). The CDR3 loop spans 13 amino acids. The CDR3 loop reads CATSRARNTEAFF. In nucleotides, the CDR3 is TGTGCCACCAGCAGAGCGCGGAACACTGAAGCTTTCTTT. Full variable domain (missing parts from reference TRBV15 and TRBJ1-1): DAMVIQNPRYQVTQFGKPVTLSCSQTLNHNVMYWYQQKSSQAPKLLFHYYDKDFNNEADTPDNFQSRRPNTSFCFLDIRSPGLGDTAMYLCATSRARNTEAFFGQGTRLTVV.

DNA of the CDR3: TGTGCCAGCAGTTATCAGGGGGCTCTCACAGATACGCAGTATTTT. Protein sequence: CASSYQGALTDTQYF. The V gene is TRBV6-5, the J gene TRBJ2-3, with TRBD1 matching over 8 bases. Per the germline V gene, CDR1 is MNHEY and CDR2 is SVGAGI. This CDR3 has 15 amino acids. V trimming: 3 bases; J trimming: 2 bases; junction bases outside the gene matches: 4.

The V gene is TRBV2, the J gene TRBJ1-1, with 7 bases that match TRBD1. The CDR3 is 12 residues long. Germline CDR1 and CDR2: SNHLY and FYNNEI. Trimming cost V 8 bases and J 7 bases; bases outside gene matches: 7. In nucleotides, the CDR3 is TGTGCCAGCCGGACAGGATTCATTGAAGCTTTCTTT. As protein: CASRTGFIEAFF.

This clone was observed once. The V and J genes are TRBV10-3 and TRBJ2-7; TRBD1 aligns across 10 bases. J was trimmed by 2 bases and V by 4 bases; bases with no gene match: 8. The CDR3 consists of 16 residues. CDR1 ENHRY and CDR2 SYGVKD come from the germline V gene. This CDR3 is CAISGLGGQGTYEQYF. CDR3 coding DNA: TGTGCCATCAGTGGTCTGGGGGGACAGGGGACCTACGAGCAGTACTTC.

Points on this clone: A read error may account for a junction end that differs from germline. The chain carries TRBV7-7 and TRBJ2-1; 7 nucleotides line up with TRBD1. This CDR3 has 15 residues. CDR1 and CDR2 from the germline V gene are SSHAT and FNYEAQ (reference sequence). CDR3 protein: CASSLAGGPYNEQFF. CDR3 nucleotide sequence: TGTGCTAGCAGCTTAGCAGGGGGACCCTACAATGAGCAGTTCTTC.

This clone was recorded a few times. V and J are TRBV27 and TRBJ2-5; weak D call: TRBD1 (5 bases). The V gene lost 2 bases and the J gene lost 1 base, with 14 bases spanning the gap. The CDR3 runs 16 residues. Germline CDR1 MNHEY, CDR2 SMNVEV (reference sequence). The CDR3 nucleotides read TGTGCCAGCAGTTTAAACCACAGGATTTTCCAAGAGACCCAGTACTTC. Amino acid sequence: CASSLNHRIFQETQYF.

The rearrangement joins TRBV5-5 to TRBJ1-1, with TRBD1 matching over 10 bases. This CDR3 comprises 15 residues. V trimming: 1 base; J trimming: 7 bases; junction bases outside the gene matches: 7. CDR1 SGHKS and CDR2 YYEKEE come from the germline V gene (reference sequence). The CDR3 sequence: CASSLTGQGGNEAFF. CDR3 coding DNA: TGTGCCAGCAGCTTGACTGGACAGGGGGGCAATGAAGCTTTCTTT.